A selection of T cell receptor beta chains follows, all from one sample in a study of T cell responses to AZD1222 COVID-19 vaccine. Using immunoSEQ multiplex PCR, the repertoire was profiled, and TCRdb retains in-frame clones only, with some absent. The sample consists of 75,000 to 95,000 clones, around nine tenths of them appearing once. The specimen comprised peripheral blood, sampled 28 days after the second AZD1222 dose. All receptors come from an adult who received the AZD1222 COVID-19 vaccine. CDR3s include the opening cysteine and the closing phenylalanine or tryptophan. Fields, in order: CDR3 DNA, CDR3 protein, D gene, V gene, J gene, clone size. A D gene is named only where the DNA matches it firmly. A clone size is listed for some rows: how often the clone was seen (once, few, many), or a class if it is expanded.

TGCGCCAGCAGCTTTGCGGGGACGCCTGGCGGGGTCAAAAGCACAGATACGCAGTATTTT	CASSFAGTPGGVKSTDTQYF	-	TRBV5-1	TRBJ2-3	-
TGTGCCAGCTCACCACCGGGACAGTATACGACTGGCTACACCTTC	CASSPPGQYTTGYTF	TRBD1	TRBV18	TRBJ1-2	-
TGTGCCAGCAGCGGAACAGGGAACGATGAGCAGTTCTTC	CASSGTGNDEQFF	-	TRBV5-6	TRBJ2-1	-
TGTGCCAGCAGCCCCTCGGGACAGGGGGCGTACAATGAGCAGTTCTTC	CASSPSGQGAYNEQFF	TRBD1	TRBV9	TRBJ2-1	-
TGTGCCAGCAGAGGGAACCGAAGAGGGGGTTACAATGAGCAGTTCTTC	CASRGNRRGGYNEQFF	-	TRBV28	TRBJ2-1	-
TGTGCCAGCAGCACTCGACAGGGCGGCTACGAGCAGTACTTC	CASSTRQGGYEQYF	TRBD1	TRBV7-9	TRBJ2-7	-
TGTGCCAGCAGCTTAACGGTAACAGGGAAGTATGGCTACACCTTC	CASSLTVTGKYGYTF	-	TRBV7-3	TRBJ1-2	-
TGTGCCAGTAGTATAATGGGAAGTCAAGAGACCCAGTACTTC	CASSIMGSQETQYF	-	TRBV19	TRBJ2-5	-
TGTGCCAGCAGCTTAGGAAGCAATCAGCCCCAGCATTTT	CASSLGSNQPQHF	-	TRBV11-1	TRBJ1-5	-
TGTGCCAGCAGCCACCTTCAGGGGGCGGGCTATGGCTACACCTTC	CASSHLQGAGYGYTF	TRBD1	TRBV27	TRBJ1-2	once
TGTGCCAGTAGTATAGGCTGGGACAGGGTAGGCCAGCCCCAGCATTTT	CASSIGWDRVGQPQHF	TRBD1	TRBV19	TRBJ1-5	-
TGTGCCAGCAGCCCCTACGGCGACATTGACACTGAAGCTTTCTTT	CASSPYGDIDTEAFF	-	TRBV3-1/TRBV3-2	TRBJ1-1	-
TGTGCCAGCAGCCCGCCCCGGACCGTGGAAGCTTTCTTT	CASSPPRTVEAFF	-	TRBV9	TRBJ1-1	few
TGTGCCAGCAGAACCTCGGGACAGACCTATGGCTACACCTTC	CASRTSGQTYGYTF	TRBD1	TRBV2	TRBJ1-2	-
TGTGCCAGCACACCGGGAGGGGGCAACTCCTACGAGCAGTACTTC	CASTPGGGNSYEQYF	-	TRBV5-4	TRBJ2-7	-
TGTGCCAGCAGCTCCCGAATGGGTCGATTCAGGGAAAAACTGTTTTTT	CASSSRMGRFREKLFF	-	TRBV7-6	TRBJ1-4	-
TGCGCCAGCAGCCAAGAAGGGGATTCACCCCTCCACTTT	CASSQEGDSPLHF	-	TRBV4-3	TRBJ1-6	-
TGTGCCAGCAGCTGGGACAGGGCTACGTTTGGGGCTTTCTTT	CASSWDRATFGAFF	TRBD1	TRBV5-8	TRBJ1-1	-
TGCAGCGTGTTACCCGGGCAATATGGCTACACCTTC	CSVLPGQYGYTF	-	TRBV29-1	TRBJ1-2	-
TGTGCCAGCAGCCAAGGGTCTAGCGAATTCTCCGTCGGTGCAGATACGCAGTATTTT	CASSQGSSEFSVGADTQYF	-	TRBV4-2	TRBJ2-3	-
TGTGCCAGTAGTTCAAACAGGGGAGGGGGCACTGAAGCTTTCTTT	CASSSNRGGGTEAFF	TRBD1	TRBV19	TRBJ1-1	-
TGTGCCAGCAGCGATAATACGCGGGGGATGGAGACCCAGTACTTC	CASSDNTRGMETQYF	TRBD2	TRBV3-1/TRBV3-2	TRBJ2-5	-
TGTGCCAGTAGGGGCATTTACGAGCAGTACTTC	CASRGIYEQYF	-	TRBV19	TRBJ2-7	-
TGTGCCAGCAGCTTAGTTTTCGGGACTAGCGCCACTAGCGGCTCCTACGAGCAGTATTTC	CASSLVFGTSATSGSYEQYF	TRBD2	TRBV7-6	TRBJ2-7	-
TGCAGCGGCATCGGGCAGGGAGAGCCCGGGGAGCTGTTTTTT	CSGIGQGEPGELFF	-	TRBV29-1	TRBJ2-2	-
TGTGCCAGCAGCTTGGCGGGGGGGCGCGGAGAGACCCAGTACTTC	CASSLAGGRGETQYF	TRBD2	TRBV13	TRBJ2-5	-
TGTGCCAGCAGCCATGGACAGGGGATGTACGAGCAGTACTTC	CASSHGQGMYEQYF	TRBD1	TRBV3-1/TRBV3-2	TRBJ2-7	-
TGTGCCAGCACCGGTGGAGTAGCGAGCGGGGAGCTGTTTTTT	CASTGGVASGELFF	-	TRBV2	TRBJ2-2	once
TGTGCCAGCAGGGCGGGGACAGTGAACACTGAAGCTTTCTTT	CASRAGTVNTEAFF	TRBD1	TRBV6-5	TRBJ1-1	-
TGTGCCAGCAGCCCTGACGGACTAGCGGGGACCGGGGAGCTGTTTTTT	CASSPDGLAGTGELFF	TRBD2	TRBV6-2/TRBV6-3	TRBJ2-2	-
TGCGCCAGCAGCCAAGCACTAGCGGGAGCTACCGGGGAGCTGTTTTTT	CASSQALAGATGELFF	TRBD2	TRBV4-3	TRBJ2-2	-
TGTGCCAGTAGTGTGGGACTAGCGGATTACAATGAGCAGTTCTTC	CASSVGLADYNEQFF	TRBD2	TRBV19	TRBJ2-1	-
TGTGCCAGCAAGAATTCACAGGGGGCGCGAGGCTACACCTTC	CASKNSQGARGYTF	TRBD1	TRBV6-5	TRBJ1-2	once
TGTGCCAGCAGTTACTCTACTAGCGGTAGAGAGCAGTTCTTC	CASSYSTSGREQFF	TRBD2	TRBV6-5	TRBJ2-1	-
TGTGCCAGCAGTCCCGGGGGCAGGGCCCTCTCTGGAAACACCATATATTTT	CASSPGGRALSGNTIYF	-	TRBV27	TRBJ1-3	once
TGTGCCAGCTCACCACCGGGGTTGGCCGAATCCTATGGCTACACCTTC	CASSPPGLAESYGYTF	-	TRBV18	TRBJ1-2	-
TGTGCCAGCAGTGGCCGGCGGGGGGCCCGTGAGACCCAGTACTTC	CASSGRRGARETQYF	TRBD2	TRBV2	TRBJ2-5	-
TGCGCCAGCAGCCAAGGTCGAGGGCCGGACACCGGGGAGCTGTTTTTT	CASSQGRGPDTGELFF	-	TRBV4-1	TRBJ2-2	-
TGTGCCAGCAGCTTGGTGTCAGACACCGGGGAGCTGTTTTTT	CASSLVSDTGELFF	-	TRBV5-5	TRBJ2-2	-
TGTGCCATCACCGACAGGGGAGAAAGTTTTGACTATGGCTACACCTTC	CAITDRGESFDYGYTF	TRBD1	TRBV10-3	TRBJ1-2	-
TGTGCCAGCAGCCAAGTCTCGGGGTCCACTGAAGCTTTCTTT	CASSQVSGSTEAFF	-	TRBV3-1/TRBV3-2	TRBJ1-1	-
TGCGCCAGCAGCCAAGATGCAGGGACAGGGGCCTACAATGAGCAGTTCTTC	CASSQDAGTGAYNEQFF	TRBD1	TRBV4-3	TRBJ2-1	-
TGTGCCAGCAGAGGACAGGGGTACTATGGCTACACCTTC	CASRGQGYYGYTF	TRBD1	TRBV6-5	TRBJ1-2	-
TGTGCCAGCAGCTTACTCGGACTAGCGGGGGGGTCGAATGAGCAGTTCTTC	CASSLLGLAGGSNEQFF	TRBD2	TRBV7-2	TRBJ2-1	few
TGTGCCAGCAGCTTGGGACAGGGGGCGATATCGGCGGAGCTGTTTTTT	CASSLGQGAISAELFF	TRBD1	TRBV5-4	TRBJ2-2	-
TGTGCCAGCAGGCCAATAGGGAGGGGCTATGGCTACACCTTC	CASRPIGRGYGYTF	-	TRBV5-4	TRBJ1-2	-
TGTGCCAGCAGTCTCCGGGACGAGTATGGCTACACCTTC	CASSLRDEYGYTF	-	TRBV12-3/TRBV12-4	TRBJ1-2	-
TGTGCCAGCAGCCCTTGGACTAGCGGGGGATACGAGCAGTACTTC	CASSPWTSGGYEQYF	TRBD2	TRBV11-2	TRBJ2-7	-
TGTGCCAGCAGTGTAAGACAGGGTCCCAATGAGCAGTTCTTC	CASSVRQGPNEQFF	TRBD1	TRBV2	TRBJ2-1	-
TGTGCCAGCCAGTCAGGACCCGGGGAGCTGTTTTTT	CASQSGPGELFF	-	TRBV6-5	TRBJ2-2	once
TGTGCCATCAGTGAGTCGGTCACACAGGTTAAGAACACTGAAGCTTTCTTT	CAISESVTQVKNTEAFF	-	TRBV10-3	TRBJ1-1	-
TGTGCCAGCAGTTTATCTCCCAGCGGGGGCACAGATACGCAGTATTTT	CASSLSPSGGTDTQYF	TRBD2	TRBV27	TRBJ2-3	-
TGCAGCGTAAGAGGGCTAGCGGGGAACACCGGGGAGCTGTTTTTT	CSVRGLAGNTGELFF	TRBD2	TRBV29-1	TRBJ2-2	-
TGTGCTAGCAGCTTACTAGCGGGGGAGCTCCAAGAGACCCAGTACTTC	CASSLLAGELQETQYF	TRBD2	TRBV7-7	TRBJ2-5	-
TGTGCCAGCAGCGCCGGGGGGCAGTTTGAAGCTTTCTTT	CASSAGGQFEAFF	-	TRBV9	TRBJ1-1	-
TGTGCCAGCAGCCCAATGGTGATAGCGGGGTCCACAGATACGCAGTATTTT	CASSPMVIAGSTDTQYF	TRBD2	TRBV4-2	TRBJ2-3	-
TGTGCCAGCAGCCAAAACAGGGGCTCTGGAAACACCATATATTTT	CASSQNRGSGNTIYF	TRBD1	TRBV3-1/TRBV3-2	TRBJ1-3	-